The clone carrying this T cell receptor (beta chain) was detected a few times. The study assigned cohorts using participant-reported clinical history. The data derive from a study of blood T cell repertoires in COVID-19. About the research overall: Nucleic acid was either cDNA or gDNA, and it came from T cells, B-cell-depleted T cells, or PBMCs.

Clones were read by immunoSEQ multiplex PCR, and TCRdb kept only the in-frame ones, dropping some. The sample records approximately 360,000 clones, roughly 90% being singletons. Germline CDR1 and CDR2: LNHDA and SQIVND (reference sequence). Trimming left V 7 bases short and J 2 bases short, with 21 bases between. The CDR3 length is 16 residues. The sequenced sample was PBMCs or T cells enriched from blood (not recorded which). This sequence originates from a woman younger than 45 with acute COVID-19. This rearrangement joins TRBV19 to TRBJ2-7; D remains unclear. As DNA, the CDR3 is TGTGCCAGTACCGTACCGAGGCTTACCGTACCCTACGAGCAGTACTTC. It codes for CASTVPRLTVPYEQYF.